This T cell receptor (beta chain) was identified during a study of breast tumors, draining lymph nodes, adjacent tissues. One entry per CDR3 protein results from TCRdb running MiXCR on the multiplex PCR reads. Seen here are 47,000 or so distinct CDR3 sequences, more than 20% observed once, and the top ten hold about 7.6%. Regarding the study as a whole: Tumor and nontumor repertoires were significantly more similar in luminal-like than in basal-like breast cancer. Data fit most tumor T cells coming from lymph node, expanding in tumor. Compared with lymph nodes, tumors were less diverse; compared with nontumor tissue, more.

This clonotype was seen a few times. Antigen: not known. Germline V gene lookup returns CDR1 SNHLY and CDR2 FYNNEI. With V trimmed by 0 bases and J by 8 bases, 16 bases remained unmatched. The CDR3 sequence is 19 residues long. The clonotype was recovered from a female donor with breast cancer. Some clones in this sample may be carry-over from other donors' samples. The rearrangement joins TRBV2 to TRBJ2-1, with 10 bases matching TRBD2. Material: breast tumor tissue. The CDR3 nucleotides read TGTGCCAGCAGTGAAGCGCTTCCGGGAAGCGGGAGGGCCATCGATGAGCAGTTCTTC. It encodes CASSEALPGSGRAIDEQFF. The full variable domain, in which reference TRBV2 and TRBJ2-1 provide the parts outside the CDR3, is EPEVTQTPSHQVTQMGQEVILRCVPISNHLYFYWYRQILGQKVEFLVSFYNNEISEKSEIFDDQFSVERPDGSNFTLKIRSTKLEDSAMYFCASSEALPGSGRAIDEQFFGPGTRLTVL.